The clone carrying this T cell receptor beta chain was counted a few times. Its specificity is not known. Germline loops: CDR1 SGHRS, CDR2 YFSETQ. There are 13 residues in the CDR3. The V end lost 7 bases, the J end lost 4 bases, and 14 bases lay between the germline ends. The investigators amplified TCR beta CDR3 regions from RNA transcripts. The HTBI primer set drove a first-round RT-PCR of the TCR CDR3. TCRdb independently ran MiXCR on the multiplex PCR reads; one entry per CDR3 protein. There are roughly 500,000 distinct CDR3 sequences in the sample; around 50% occur only once, and 44% lies in the top ten. This sample is part of a study of T cells in Graves' hyperthyroidism and ophthalmopathy. The study's findings and limits: Most thyroid clonotypes with frequency above 0.001 were detected in blood.

The chain employs TRBV5-1 and TRBJ1-1; D is possibly TRBD1 (5 bases). What was sequenced was peripheral blood or thyroid tissue (not recorded which). The TCR sequence derives from an adult woman with Graves' disease, either hyperthyroidism or ophthalmopathy (not recorded which). The CDR3 DNA reads TGCGCCAGCTCCGCGGGGGTTATCACTGAAGCTTTCTTT. This sequence encodes CASSAGVITEAFF.